This passage covers 21 T cell receptor beta chains from one sample sequenced in a study of control samples from healthy donors and cancer patients. TCRdb keeps only in-frame clones here, not all; method: immunoSEQ multiplex PCR. The sample carries about 410,000 clones, 80% to 95% recorded once. The source material was PBMCs. The receptors were sampled from a middle-aged man with head and neck cancer.

The genes are TRBV11-2 and TRBJ2-3; 7 bases map to TRBD2. V lost 1 base, J lost 6 bases, and 10 bases stayed unmatched. This CDR3 comprises 16 residues. Germline V lookup: CDR1 SGHAT, CDR2 FQNNGV. The CDR3 loop is CASSLGWGRAGDTQYF. In nucleotides, the CDR3 is TGTGCCAGCAGCTTAGGTTGGGGGAGGGCCGGGGATACGCAGTATTTT.

The rearrangement links TRBV18 to TRBJ2-5; 11 bases map to TRBD2. The junction had 3 bases not matched to a gene; V was cut back by 3 bases and J by 3 bases. The length of the CDR3 is 15 residues. Germline V lookup: CDR1 KGHSH, CDR2 LQKENI. In DNA form, the CDR3 reads TGTGCCAGCTCACCCACGGGACTAGCGGAAGAGACCCAGTACTTC. Its protein product is CASSPTGLAEETQYF.

V usage is TRBV7-9 and J usage is TRBJ1-2; D ambiguous. CDR3 length equals 14 residues. Germline V lookup: CDR1 SEHNR, CDR2 FQNEAQ (reference sequence). V dropped 0 bases and J dropped 8 bases, with 13 bases sitting between them. The CDR3 spells CASSLAARPGGYTF. Written as DNA, the CDR3 is TGTGCCAGCAGCTTAGCGGCCCGCCCGGGGGGCTACACCTTC.

The count of this clone is one. The V call is TRBV6-1, the J call TRBJ1-2; D not certain. Germline-derived CDR1 and CDR2 are MNHNS and SASEGT. Trimming stripped 2 bases from V and 6 bases from J, with 10 bases between. CDR3 length: 13 residues. The CDR3 nucleotides read TGTGCCAGCAGTGAAAAGGGAGCGAATGGCTACACCTTC. Protein product: CASSEKGANGYTF.

The chain is built from TRBV10-1 and TRBJ2-5; D tentatively reads TRBD1 or TRBD2 (5 bases each). Per germline, CDR1 WNHNN and CDR2 SYGVQD (reference sequence). The CDR3 length is 14 residues. The germline V and J ends were trimmed by 6 bases and 5 bases, with 16 bases remaining between them. CDR3 protein: CASSSRGREETQYF. As DNA, the CDR3 is TGCGCCAGCAGCTCGAGGGGCAGGGAGGAGACCCAGTACTTC.

The chain recombines TRBV3-1 (or the pseudogene TRBV3-2) with TRBJ2-5; 7 nucleotides align to TRBD2. Per the germline V gene, CDR1 is LGHDT and CDR2 is YNNKEL (reference sequence). The CDR3 length is 15 residues. V trimming: 1 base; J trimming: 5 bases; junction bases outside the gene matches: 7. The CDR3 DNA is TGTGCCAGCAGCCAAGTTCGACTAGCCCGGGAGACCCAGTACTTC. The encoded protein is CASSQVRLARETQYF.

The rearrangement links TRBV5-4 to TRBJ2-7, with a tentative D call TRBD1 (5 bases). This CDR3 contains 14 residues. The V gene's germline CDR1 is SGHNT and CDR2 YYREEE (reference sequence). V was shortened by 3 bases and J by 0 bases, with 10 bases between the two germline ends. The CDR3 protein is CASSSRQRSYEQYF. In DNA form, the CDR3 reads TGTGCCAGCAGCTCCAGACAGCGCTCCTACGAGCAGTACTTC.

This sequence joins TRBV10-3 and TRBJ2-1; TRBD1 matches 7 bases. The CDR3 contains 13 residues. V was clipped by 6 bases and J by 5 bases; unmatched bases: 4. Germline values: CDR1 ENHRY, CDR2 SYGVKD. Here the CDR3 DNA reads TGTGCCATCAGGAGGGACAGAAACAATGAGCAGTTCTTC. This encodes CAIRRDRNNEQFF.

This chain connects TRBV7-8 to TRBJ1-1, with D possibly matching TRBD1 (5 bases). The CDR3 sequence is 14 residues long. Trimming took off 3 bases at V and 5 bases at J, with 13 bases between the two ends. Germline V lookup: CDR1 SGHVS, CDR2 FQNEAQ. CDR3 bases: TGTGCCAGCAGCTTGATGAGGGGTGGGACTGAAGCTTTCTTT. Its translation is CASSLMRGGTEAFF.

This chain connects TRBV24-1 to TRBJ2-3, with a tentative D call TRBD2 (7 bases). The germline gives CDR1 KGHDR, CDR2 SFDVKD. With 9 bases removed from V and 5 bases from J, the gap between germline ends came to 23 bases. The CDR3 sequence is 16 residues long. CDR3: CATRPGGGGRVDTQYF. CDR3 DNA sequence: TGTGCCACCCGACCCGGGGGCGGGGGCCGGGTAGATACGCAGTATTTT.

The gene calls are TRBV5-1 and TRBJ2-2; no firm D call. This CDR3 spans 14 amino acids. CDR1 is SGHRS, CDR2 YFSETQ, per germline. V lost 0 bases to trimming and J lost 7 bases, with 10 bases between them. The CDR3 region is CASSLEGPYGELFF. The CDR3 bases are TGCGCCAGCAGCTTGGAGGGTCCCTACGGGGAGCTGTTTTTT.

A remark on this clone: The same CDR3 can be traced to other DNA sequences in this sample. The chain employs TRBV28 and TRBJ1-5; D not resolved. V dropped 1 base and J dropped 4 bases, with 8 bases sitting between them. The CDR3 runs to 14 residues. Per the germline V gene, CDR1 is MDHEN and CDR2 is SYDVKM. The CDR3 reads CASSLSGWNQPQHF. CDR3 in DNA: TGTGCCAGCAGTTTATCCGGGTGGAATCAGCCCCAGCATTTT.

The rearrangement links TRBV6-5 to TRBJ1-2; unclear D gene. Trimming took 8 bases from V and 2 from J, leaving 18 bases between them. The CDR3 covers 15 residues. CDR1 MNHEY and CDR2 SVGAGI come from the germline V gene. CDR3: CASSDGYLGNYGYTF. In DNA, the CDR3 is TGTGCCAGCTCTGACGGGTACCTAGGGAACTATGGCTACACCTTC.

V and J are TRBV6-5 and TRBJ2-5; possibly TRBD1 for D (6 bases). Germline values: CDR1 MNHEY, CDR2 SVGAGI. Trimming took 7 bases from V and 4 from J, leaving 13 bases between them. This CDR3 region has 13 residues. This CDR3 is CASIRGIGETQYF. CDR3 nucleotide sequence: TGTGCCAGCATTAGGGGGATCGGAGAGACCCAGTACTTC.

CDR3 nucleotides: TGTGCCAGCAGCTTAGCTTGGAACACTGAAGCTTTCTTT. It yields the protein CASSLAWNTEAFF. The chain recombines TRBV11-2 with TRBJ1-1; the D is unclear. Deletions cut 1 base from V and 1 base from J, with 4 bases between. Germline CDR1 and CDR2: SGHAT and FQNNGV. The CDR3 has 13 residues.

This chain links TRBV5-4 with TRBJ1-1; possible D gene TRBD1, 6 bases. Between the trimmed V and J ends, which lost 4 bases and 6 bases, there was a span of 13 bases. This CDR3 has 13 residues. CDR1 and CDR2 (germline): SGHNT, YYREEE (reference sequence). The CDR3 bases are TGTGCCAGCAGCGGAACAGGGATCGCTGAAGCTTTCTTT. It yields the protein CASSGTGIAEAFF.

The chain joins TRBV19 to TRBJ1-2; D might be TRBD1 (5 bases). The CDR3 is made up of 11 amino acids. Per the germline V gene, CDR1 is LNHDA and CDR2 is SQIVND (reference sequence). V was clipped by 8 bases and J by 2 bases, with 6 bases between them. The CDR3 bases are TGTGCCAGTCAGGGCAACTATGGCTACACCTTC. Amino acids: CASQGNYGYTF.

This clone was counted once. V and J are TRBV30 and TRBJ2-7; TRBD2 agrees at 10 bases. Germline lookup yields CDR1 GTSNPN and CDR2 SVGIG (reference sequence). V shed 2 bases, J shed 6 bases, and the junction held 4 bases outside the gene matches. The CDR3 covers 13 residues. This CDR3 reads CAWSSGRDVEQYF. CDR3 nucleotide sequence: TGTGCCTGGAGTAGCGGGAGGGATGTCGAGCAGTACTTC.

CDR3 loop: CASSPTGYGRETQYF. Written as DNA, the CDR3 is TGTGCCAGCAGTCCGACAGGGTATGGGAGAGAGACCCAGTACTTC. This chain uses TRBV2 with TRBJ2-5, with 7 bases lining up with TRBD1. The CDR3 consists of 15 residues. The trim removed 5 bases at V and 4 bases at J, leaving 10 bases unmatched. Looked up from germline, CDR1 is SNHLY and CDR2 is FYNNEI. Complete variable domain (other parts from reference TRBV2 and TRBJ2-5): EPEVTQTPSHQVTQMGQEVILRCVPISNHLYFYWYRQILGQKVEFLVSFYNNEISEKSEIFDDQFSVERPDGSNFTLKIRSTKLEDSAMYFCASSPTGYGRETQYFGPGTRLLVL.

This chain joins TRBV19 and TRBJ2-1; D unclear. The CDR3 has 15 residues. The V gene's germline CDR1 is LNHDA and CDR2 SQIVND (reference sequence). With 1 base removed from V and 6 bases from J, the gap between germline ends came to 13 bases. CDR3 amino acids: CASSIGGTVVNEQFF. The CDR3 DNA is TGTGCCAGTAGTATAGGAGGCACAGTAGTCAATGAGCAGTTCTTC.

The rearrangement joins TRBV7-2 to TRBJ2-5, with 15 positions matching TRBD2. The V gene's germline CDR1 is SGHTA and CDR2 FQGNSA. The CDR3 extends over 18 amino acids. The V segment lost 5 bases and the J segment 6 bases; nucleotides outside the gene matches: 13. For the CDR3, the DNA is TGTGCCAGCAGCCACAAGCCGGGACTAGCGGGAGGTATAAAGACCCAGTACTTC. Amino acids: CASSHKPGLAGGIKTQYF. Filled out from reference TRBV7-2 and TRBJ2-5, the complete variable domain reads GAGVSQSPSNKVTEKGKDVELRCDPISGHTALYWYRQSLGQGLEFLIYFQGNSAPDKSGLPSDRFSAERTGGSVSTLTIQRTQQEDSAVYLCASSHKPGLAGGIKTQYFGPGTRLLVL.